This TCR beta chain was captured by sequencing in a study of blood T cells in healthy people across ages. J lost 5 bases, V lost 3 bases, and 16 bases had no gene match. Germline V CDR1 and CDR2: DFQATT, SNEGSKA (reference sequence). The CDR3 runs to 18 residues. Each donor gave roughly 10 milliliters of peripheral blood. Total RNA, at least 6 micrograms per sample, came from PBMCs. A J-beta primer mix and a sample-barcoded 5' primer were used in a second PCR of about 7 to 12 cycles. TCRdb re-called the 5' RACE reads through MiXCR, storing one row per CDR3 protein. This sample carries about 780,000 distinct CDR3 sequences, roughly 46% of them seen once, and the ten largest clones take 15% to 20%. This clonotype showed up just a few times. Antigen specificity is unknown. Broader study findings: It was the long-lived donors that had more naive CD4+ cells and higher diversity than aged donors.

The chain uses TRBV20-1 and TRBJ2-7, with 13 bases that match TRBD2. What was sequenced was blood. The TCR sequence derives from an older man in good health. Here the CDR3 DNA reads TGCAGTGCTAGCTCGGGACTAGCGGGACTTACCCAGTTTAACGAGCAGTACTTC. Encoded protein: CSASSGLAGLTQFNEQYF.